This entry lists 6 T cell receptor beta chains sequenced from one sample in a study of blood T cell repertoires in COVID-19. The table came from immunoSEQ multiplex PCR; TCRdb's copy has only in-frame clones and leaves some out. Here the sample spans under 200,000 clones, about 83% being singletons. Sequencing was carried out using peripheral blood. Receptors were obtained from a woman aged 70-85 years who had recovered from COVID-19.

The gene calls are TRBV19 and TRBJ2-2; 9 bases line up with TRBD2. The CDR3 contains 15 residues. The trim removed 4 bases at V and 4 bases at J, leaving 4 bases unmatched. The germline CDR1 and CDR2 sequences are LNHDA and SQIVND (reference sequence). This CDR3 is CASSTAGGPTGELFF. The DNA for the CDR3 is TGTGCCAGTAGTACCGCGGGGGGGCCCACCGGGGAGCTGTTTTTT.

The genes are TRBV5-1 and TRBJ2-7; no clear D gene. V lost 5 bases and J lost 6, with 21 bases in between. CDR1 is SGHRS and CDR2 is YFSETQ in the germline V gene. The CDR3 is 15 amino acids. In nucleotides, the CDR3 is TGCGCCAGCAGTCCCTCCCTGGGCGCTACAACCGAGCAGTACTTC. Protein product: CASSPSLGATTEQYF.

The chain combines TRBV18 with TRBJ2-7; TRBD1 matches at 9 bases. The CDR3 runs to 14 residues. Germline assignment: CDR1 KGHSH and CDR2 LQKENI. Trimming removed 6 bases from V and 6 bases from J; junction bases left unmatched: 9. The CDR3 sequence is CASSPGQGTAEQYF. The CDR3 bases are TGTGCCAGCTCCCCGGGACAGGGAACGGCCGAGCAGTACTTC. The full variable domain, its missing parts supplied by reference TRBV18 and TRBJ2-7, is NAGVMQNPRHLVRRRGQEARLRCSPMKGHSHVYWYRQLPEEGLKFMVYLQKENIIDESGMPKERFSAEFPKEGPSILRIQQVVRGDSAAYFCASSPGQGTAEQYFGPGTRLTVT.

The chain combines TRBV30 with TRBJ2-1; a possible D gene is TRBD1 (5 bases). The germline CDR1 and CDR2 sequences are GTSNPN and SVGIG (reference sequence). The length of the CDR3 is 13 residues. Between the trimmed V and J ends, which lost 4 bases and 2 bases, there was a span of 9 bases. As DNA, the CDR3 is TGTGCCTGGAAAGCGACAGCCTACAATGAGCAGTTCTTC. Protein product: CAWKATAYNEQFF.

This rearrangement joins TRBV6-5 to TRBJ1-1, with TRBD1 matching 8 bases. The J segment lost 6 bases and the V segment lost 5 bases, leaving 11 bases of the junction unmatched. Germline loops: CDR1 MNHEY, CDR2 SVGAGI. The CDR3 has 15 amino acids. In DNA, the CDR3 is TGTGCCAGCAGTCCCCCGGGGCAGGGGGCGTCTGAAGCTTTCTTT. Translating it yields CASSPPGQGASEAFF.

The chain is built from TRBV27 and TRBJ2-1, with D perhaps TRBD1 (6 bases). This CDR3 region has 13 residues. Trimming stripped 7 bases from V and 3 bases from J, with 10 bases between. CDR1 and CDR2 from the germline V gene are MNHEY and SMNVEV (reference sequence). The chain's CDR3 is CASNQQGYNEQFF. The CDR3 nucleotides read TGTGCCAGCAACCAACAGGGCTACAATGAGCAGTTCTTC.